The T cell receptor beta chain under discussion was sequenced for a study of blood T cell repertoires in COVID-19. Study-level background: Acute and convalescent COVID-19 samples came from the United States, Italy and Spain. In each case, the material was cDNA or gDNA derived from T cells, B-cell-depleted T cells, or PBMCs.

Shortly before study entry, within 2 weeks, exposed participants had met a COVID-19 case. Looked up from germline, CDR1 is LNHDA and CDR2 is SQIVND (reference sequence). V gave up 4 bases and J gave up 0 bases; unmatched junction bases: 3. This CDR3 spans 15 amino acids. In the study's own analysis: Reference gene primer amplification gave nucleated cell count estimates. The assay was immunoSEQ multiplex PCR, and TCRdb's table has in-frame clones only and misses some. V and J calls and clone size come straight from that table; D and trimming were deduced from the DNA. The sample includes about 140,000 clones, 84% seen only once; the top ten take 1.6%.

The V and J genes are TRBV19 and TRBJ1-2; 9 bases map to TRBD1. Sequenced sample: PBMCs or T cells enriched from blood (not recorded which). The sequence derives from a woman under 30 who had been exposed to COVID-19. CDR3 DNA: TGTGCCAGTAGTACGGACAGGGGATCTAACTATGGCTACACCTTC. Encoded protein: CASSTDRGSNYGYTF.